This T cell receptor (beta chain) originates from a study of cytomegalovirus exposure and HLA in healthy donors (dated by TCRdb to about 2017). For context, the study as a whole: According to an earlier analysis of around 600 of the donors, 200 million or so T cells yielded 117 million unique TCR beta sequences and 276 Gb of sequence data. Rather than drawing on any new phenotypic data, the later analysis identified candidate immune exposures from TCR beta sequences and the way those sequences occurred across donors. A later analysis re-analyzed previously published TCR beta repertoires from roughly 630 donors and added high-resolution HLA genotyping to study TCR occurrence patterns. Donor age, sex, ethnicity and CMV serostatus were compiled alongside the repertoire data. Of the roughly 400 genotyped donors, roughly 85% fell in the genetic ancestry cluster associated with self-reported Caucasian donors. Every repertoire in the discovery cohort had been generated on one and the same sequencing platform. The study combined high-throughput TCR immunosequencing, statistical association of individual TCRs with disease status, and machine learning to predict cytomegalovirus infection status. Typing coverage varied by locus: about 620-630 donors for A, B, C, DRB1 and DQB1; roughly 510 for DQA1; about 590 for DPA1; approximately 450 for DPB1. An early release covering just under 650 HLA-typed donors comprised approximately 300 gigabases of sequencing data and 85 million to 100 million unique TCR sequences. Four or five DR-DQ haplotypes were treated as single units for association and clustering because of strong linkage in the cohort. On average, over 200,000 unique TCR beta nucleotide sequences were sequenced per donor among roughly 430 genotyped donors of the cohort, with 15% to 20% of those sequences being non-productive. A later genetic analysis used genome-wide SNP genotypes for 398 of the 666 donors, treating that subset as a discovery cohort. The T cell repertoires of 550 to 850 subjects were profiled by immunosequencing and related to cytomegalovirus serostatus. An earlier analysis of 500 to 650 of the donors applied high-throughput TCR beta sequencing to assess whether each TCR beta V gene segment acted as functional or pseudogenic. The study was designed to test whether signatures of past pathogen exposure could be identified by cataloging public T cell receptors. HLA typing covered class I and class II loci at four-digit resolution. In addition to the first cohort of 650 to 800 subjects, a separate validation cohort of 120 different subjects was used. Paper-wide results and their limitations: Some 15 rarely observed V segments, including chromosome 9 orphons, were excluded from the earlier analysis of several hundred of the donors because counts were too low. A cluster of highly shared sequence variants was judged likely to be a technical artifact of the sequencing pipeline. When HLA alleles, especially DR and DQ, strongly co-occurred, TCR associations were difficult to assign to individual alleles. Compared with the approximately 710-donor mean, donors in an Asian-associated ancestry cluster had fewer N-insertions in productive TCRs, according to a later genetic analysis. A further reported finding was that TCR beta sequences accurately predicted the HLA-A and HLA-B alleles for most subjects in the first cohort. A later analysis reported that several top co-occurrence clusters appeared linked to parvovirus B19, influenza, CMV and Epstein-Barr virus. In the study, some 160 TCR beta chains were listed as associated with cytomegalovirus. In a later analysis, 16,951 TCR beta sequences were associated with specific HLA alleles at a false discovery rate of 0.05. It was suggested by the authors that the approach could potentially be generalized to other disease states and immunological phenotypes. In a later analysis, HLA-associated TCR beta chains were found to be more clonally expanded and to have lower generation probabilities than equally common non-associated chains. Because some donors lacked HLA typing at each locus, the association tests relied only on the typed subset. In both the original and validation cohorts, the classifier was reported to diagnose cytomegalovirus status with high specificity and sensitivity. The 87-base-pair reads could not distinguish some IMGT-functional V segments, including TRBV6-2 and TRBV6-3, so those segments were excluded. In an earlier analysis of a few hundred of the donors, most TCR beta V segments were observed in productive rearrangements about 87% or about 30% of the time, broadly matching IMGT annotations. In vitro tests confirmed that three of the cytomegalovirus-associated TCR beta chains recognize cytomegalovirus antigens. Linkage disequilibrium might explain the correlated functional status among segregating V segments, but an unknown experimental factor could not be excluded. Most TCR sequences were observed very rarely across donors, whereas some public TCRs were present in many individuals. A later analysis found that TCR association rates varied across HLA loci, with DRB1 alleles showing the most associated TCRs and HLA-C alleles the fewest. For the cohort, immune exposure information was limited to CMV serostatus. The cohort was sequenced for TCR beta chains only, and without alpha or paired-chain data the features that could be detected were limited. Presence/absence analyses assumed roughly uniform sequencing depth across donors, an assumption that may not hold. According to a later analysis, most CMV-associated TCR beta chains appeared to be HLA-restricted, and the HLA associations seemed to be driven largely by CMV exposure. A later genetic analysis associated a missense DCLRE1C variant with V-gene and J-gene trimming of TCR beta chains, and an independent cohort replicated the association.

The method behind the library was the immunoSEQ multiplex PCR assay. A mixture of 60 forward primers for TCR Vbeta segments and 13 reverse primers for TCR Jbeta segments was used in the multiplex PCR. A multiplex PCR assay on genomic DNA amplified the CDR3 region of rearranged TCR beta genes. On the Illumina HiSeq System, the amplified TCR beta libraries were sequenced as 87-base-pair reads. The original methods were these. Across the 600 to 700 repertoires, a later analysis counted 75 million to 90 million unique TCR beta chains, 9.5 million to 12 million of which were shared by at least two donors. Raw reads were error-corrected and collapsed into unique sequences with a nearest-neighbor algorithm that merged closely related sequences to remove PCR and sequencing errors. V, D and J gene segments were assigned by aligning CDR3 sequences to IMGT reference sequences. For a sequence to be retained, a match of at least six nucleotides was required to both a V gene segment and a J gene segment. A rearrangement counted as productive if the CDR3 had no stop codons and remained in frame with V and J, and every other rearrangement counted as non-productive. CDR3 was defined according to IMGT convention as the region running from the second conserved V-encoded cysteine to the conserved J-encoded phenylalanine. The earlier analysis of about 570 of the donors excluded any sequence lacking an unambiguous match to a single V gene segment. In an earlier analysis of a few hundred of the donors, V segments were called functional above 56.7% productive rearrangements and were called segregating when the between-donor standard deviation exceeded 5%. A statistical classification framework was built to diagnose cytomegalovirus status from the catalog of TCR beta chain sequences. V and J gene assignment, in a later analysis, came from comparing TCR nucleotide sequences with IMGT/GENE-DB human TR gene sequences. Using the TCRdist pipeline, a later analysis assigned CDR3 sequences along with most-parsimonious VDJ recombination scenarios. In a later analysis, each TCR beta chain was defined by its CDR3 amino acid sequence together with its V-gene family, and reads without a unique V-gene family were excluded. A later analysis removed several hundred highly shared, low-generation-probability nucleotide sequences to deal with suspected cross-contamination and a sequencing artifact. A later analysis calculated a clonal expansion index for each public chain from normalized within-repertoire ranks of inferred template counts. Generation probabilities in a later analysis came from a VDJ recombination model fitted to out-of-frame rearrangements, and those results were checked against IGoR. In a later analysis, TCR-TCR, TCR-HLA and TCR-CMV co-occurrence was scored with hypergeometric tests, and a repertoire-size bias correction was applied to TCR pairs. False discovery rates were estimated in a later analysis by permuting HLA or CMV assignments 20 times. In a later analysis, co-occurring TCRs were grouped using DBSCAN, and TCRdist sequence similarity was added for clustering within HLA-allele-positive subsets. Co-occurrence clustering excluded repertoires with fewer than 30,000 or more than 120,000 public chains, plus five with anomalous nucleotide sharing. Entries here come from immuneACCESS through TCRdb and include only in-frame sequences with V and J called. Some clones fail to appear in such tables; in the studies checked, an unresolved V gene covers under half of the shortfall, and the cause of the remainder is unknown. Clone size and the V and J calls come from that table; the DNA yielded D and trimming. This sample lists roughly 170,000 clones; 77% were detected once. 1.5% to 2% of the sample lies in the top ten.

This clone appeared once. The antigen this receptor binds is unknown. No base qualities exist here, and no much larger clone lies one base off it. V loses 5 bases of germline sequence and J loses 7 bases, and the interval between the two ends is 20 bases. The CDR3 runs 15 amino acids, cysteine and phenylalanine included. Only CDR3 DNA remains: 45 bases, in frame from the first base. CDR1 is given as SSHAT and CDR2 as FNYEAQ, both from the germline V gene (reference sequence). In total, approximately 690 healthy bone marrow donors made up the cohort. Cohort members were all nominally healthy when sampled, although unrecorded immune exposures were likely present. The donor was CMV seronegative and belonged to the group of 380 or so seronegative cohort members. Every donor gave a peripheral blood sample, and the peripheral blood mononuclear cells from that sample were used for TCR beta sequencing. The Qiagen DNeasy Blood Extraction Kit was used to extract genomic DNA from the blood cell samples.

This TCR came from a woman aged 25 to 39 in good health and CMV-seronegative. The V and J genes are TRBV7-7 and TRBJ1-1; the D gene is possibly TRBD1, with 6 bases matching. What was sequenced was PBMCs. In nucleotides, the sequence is TGTGCCAGCAGCCCCCTCGAGGGAACAGGGATTGAAGCTTTCTTT. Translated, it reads CASSPLEGTGIEAFF.